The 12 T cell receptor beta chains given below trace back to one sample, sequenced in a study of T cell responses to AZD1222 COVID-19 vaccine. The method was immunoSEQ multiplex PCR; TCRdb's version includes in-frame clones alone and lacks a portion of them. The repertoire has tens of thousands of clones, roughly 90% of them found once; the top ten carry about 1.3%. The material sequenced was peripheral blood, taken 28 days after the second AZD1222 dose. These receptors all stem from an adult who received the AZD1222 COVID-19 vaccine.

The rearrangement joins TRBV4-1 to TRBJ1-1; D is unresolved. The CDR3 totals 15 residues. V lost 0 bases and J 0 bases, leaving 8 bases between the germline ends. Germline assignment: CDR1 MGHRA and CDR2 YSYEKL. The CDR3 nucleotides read TGCGCCAGCAGCCAAGAACGAACCATGAACACTGAAGCTTTCTTT. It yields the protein CASSQERTMNTEAFF.

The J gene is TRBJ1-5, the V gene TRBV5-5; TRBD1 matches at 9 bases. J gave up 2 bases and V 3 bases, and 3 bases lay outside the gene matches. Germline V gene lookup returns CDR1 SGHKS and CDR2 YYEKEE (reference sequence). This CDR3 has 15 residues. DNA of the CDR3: TGTGCCAGCAGCTGGGGACAGGGAGGCAATCAGCCCCAGCATTTT. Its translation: CASSWGQGGNQPQHF. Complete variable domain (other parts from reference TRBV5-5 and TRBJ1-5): DAGVTQSPTHLIKTRGQQVTLRCSPISGHKSVSWYQQVLGQGPQFIFQYYEKEERGRGNFPDRFSARQFPNYSSELNVNALLLGDSALYLCASSWGQGGNQPQHFGDGTRLSIL.

The DNA of the CDR3 is TGCGCCAGCAGCTTGGTGGGGGGCGATACGCAGTATTTT. Residues: CASSLVGGDTQYF. The gene calls are TRBV5-1 and TRBJ2-3; TRBD1 or TRBD2 may be the D gene (6 bases each). CDR3 length: 13 residues. The V and J ends lost 0 bases and 6 bases respectively, with 8 bases between them. CDR1 SGHRS and CDR2 YFSETQ come from the germline V gene. Together with reference TRBV5-1 and TRBJ2-3, the CDR3 gives the full variable domain: KAGVTQTPRYLIKTRGQQVTLSCSPISGHRSVSWYQQTPGQGLQFLFEYFSETQRNKGNFPGRFSGRQFSNSRSEMNVSTLELGDSALYLCASSLVGGDTQYFGPGTRLTVL.

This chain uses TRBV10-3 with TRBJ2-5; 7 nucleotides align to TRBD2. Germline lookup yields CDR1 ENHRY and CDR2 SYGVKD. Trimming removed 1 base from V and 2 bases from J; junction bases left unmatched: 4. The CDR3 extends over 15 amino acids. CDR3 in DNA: TGTGCCATCAGTGAGTTTTCGGGGGGACAAGAGACCCAGTACTTC. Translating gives CAISEFSGGQETQYF.

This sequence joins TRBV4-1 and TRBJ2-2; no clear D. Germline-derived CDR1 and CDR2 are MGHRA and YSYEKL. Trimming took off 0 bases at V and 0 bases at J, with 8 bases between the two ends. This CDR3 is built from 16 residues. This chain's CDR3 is CASSQEAQANTGELFF. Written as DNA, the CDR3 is TGCGCCAGCAGCCAAGAGGCCCAAGCGAACACCGGGGAGCTGTTTTTT.

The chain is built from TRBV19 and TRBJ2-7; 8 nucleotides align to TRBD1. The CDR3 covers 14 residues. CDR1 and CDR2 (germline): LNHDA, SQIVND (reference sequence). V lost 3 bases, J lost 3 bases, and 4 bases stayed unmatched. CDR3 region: CASSMGTGGYEQYF. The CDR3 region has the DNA TGTGCCAGTAGTATGGGGACAGGAGGCTACGAGCAGTACTTC.

The DNA for the CDR3 is TGTGCCAGCAGCTTATCGACAGATACGCAGTATTTT. Translation gives CASSLSTDTQYF. The chain carries TRBV11-2 and TRBJ2-3; D ambiguous. V dropped 2 bases and J dropped 3 bases, with 3 bases sitting between them. Looked up from germline, CDR1 is SGHAT and CDR2 is FQNNGV. The CDR3 runs 12 residues.

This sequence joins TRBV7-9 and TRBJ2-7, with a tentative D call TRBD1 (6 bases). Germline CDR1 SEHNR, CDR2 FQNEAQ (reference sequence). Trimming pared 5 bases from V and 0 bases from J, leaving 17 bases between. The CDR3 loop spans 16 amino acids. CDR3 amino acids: CASSPTGALFSYEQYF. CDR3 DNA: TGTGCCAGCAGCCCGACAGGCGCACTATTCTCCTACGAGCAGTACTTC. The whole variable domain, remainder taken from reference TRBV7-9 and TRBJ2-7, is DTGVSQNPRHKITKRGQNVTFRCDPISEHNRLYWYRQTLGQGPEFLTYFQNEAQLEKSRLLSDRFSAERPKGSFSTLEIQRTEQGDSAMYLCASSPTGALFSYEQYFGPGTRLTVT.

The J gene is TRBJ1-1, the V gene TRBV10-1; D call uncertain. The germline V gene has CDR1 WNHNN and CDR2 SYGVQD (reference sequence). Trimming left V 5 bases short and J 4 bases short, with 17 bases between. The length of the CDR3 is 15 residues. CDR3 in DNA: TGCGCCAGCAGTTCAGCTCAACGTAGGTCCACTGAAGCTTTCTTT. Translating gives CASSSAQRRSTEAFF.

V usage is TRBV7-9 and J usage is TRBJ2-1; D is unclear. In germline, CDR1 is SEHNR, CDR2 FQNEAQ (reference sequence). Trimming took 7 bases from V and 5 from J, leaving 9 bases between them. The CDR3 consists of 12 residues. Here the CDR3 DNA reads TGTGCCAGCACCCCGGTTAACAATGAGCAGTTCTTC. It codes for CASTPVNNEQFF.

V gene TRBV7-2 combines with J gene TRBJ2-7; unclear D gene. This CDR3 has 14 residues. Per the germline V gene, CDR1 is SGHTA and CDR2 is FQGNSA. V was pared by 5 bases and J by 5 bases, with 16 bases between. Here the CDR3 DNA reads TGTGCCAGCAGCCCCGAACGGGTCGGCGACGAGCAGTACTTC. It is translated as CASSPERVGDEQYF.

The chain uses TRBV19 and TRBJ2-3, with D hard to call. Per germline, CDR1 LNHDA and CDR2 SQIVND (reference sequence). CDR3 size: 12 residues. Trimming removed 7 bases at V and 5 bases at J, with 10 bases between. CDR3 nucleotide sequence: TGTGCCAGTAAGGGTAGCTTAGATACGCAGTATTTT. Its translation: CASKGSLDTQYF.